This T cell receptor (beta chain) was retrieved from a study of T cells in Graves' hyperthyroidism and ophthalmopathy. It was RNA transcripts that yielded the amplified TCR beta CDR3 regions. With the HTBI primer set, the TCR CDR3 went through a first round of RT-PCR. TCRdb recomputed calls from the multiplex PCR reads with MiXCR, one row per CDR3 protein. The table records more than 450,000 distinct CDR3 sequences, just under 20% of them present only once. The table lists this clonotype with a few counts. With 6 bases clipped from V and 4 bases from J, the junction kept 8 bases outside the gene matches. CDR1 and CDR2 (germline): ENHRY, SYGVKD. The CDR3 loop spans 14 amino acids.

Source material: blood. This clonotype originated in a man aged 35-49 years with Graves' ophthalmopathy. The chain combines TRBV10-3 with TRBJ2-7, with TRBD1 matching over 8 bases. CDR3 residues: CAISRGQGQYEQYF. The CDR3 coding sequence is TGTGCCATCAGCCGTGGACAGGGACAGTACGAGCAGTACTTC.